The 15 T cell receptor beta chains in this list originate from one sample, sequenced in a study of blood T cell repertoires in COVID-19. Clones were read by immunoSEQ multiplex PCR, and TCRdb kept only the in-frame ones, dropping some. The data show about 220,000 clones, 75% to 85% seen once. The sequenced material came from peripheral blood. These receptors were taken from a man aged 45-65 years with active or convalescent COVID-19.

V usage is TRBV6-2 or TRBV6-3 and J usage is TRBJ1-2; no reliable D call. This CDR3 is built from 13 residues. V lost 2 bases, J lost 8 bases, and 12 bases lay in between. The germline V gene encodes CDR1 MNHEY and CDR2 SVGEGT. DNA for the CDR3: TGTGCCAGCAGTTACGGGCCTCAAAGGGGCTACACCTTC. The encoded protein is CASSYGPQRGYTF.

The CDR3 spells CASSVEGGNTGELFF. The CDR3 coding sequence is TGTGCCAGCAGCGTAGAAGGGGGCAACACCGGGGAGCTGTTTTTT. The chain joins TRBV9 to TRBJ2-2, with 7 bases lining up with TRBD1. This CDR3 comprises 15 residues. Germline V gives CDR1 SGDLS, CDR2 YYNGEE. The ends lost 0 bases at V and 2 bases at J; junction bases unmatched: 1.

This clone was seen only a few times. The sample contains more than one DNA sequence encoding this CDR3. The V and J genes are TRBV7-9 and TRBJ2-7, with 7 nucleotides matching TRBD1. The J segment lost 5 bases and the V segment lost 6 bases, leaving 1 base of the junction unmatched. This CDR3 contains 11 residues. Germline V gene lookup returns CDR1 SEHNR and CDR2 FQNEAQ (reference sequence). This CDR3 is CASRQGDEQYF. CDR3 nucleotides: TGTGCCAGCAGGCAGGGGGACGAGCAGTACTTC.

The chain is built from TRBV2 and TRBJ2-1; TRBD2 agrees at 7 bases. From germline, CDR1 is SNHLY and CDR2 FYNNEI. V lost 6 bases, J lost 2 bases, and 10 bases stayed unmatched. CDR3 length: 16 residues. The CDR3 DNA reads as TGTGCCAGCAGAGAGGGGAGGGGTGTCACCTACAATGAGCAGTTCTTC. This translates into CASREGRGVTYNEQFF.

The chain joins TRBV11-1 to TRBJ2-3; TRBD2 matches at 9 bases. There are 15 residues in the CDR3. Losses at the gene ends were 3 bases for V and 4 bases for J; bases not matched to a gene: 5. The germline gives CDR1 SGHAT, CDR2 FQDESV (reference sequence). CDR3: CASSFFAGGSDTQYF. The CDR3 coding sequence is TGTGCCAGCAGCTTTTTTGCGGGAGGGTCAGATACGCAGTATTTT.

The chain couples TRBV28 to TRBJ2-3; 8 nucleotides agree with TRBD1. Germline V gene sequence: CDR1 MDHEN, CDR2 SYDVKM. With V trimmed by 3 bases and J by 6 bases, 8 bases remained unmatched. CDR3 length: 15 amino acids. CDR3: CASSFRDRNMDTQYF. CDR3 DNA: TGTGCCAGCAGTTTCCGGGACAGGAATATGGATACGCAGTATTTT.

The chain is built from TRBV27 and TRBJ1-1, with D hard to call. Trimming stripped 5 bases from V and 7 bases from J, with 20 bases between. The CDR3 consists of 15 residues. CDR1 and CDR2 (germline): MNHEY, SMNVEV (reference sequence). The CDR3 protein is CASSPVHSPPDEAFF. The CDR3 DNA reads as TGTGCCAGCAGTCCGGTGCACAGTCCCCCGGATGAAGCTTTCTTT.

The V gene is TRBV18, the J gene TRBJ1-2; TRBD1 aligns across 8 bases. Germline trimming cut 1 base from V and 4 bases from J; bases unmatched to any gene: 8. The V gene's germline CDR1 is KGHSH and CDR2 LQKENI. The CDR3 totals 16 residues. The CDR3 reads CASSPQLQGDGYGYTF. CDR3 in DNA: TGTGCCAGCTCACCACAATTACAGGGGGATGGCTATGGCTACACCTTC.

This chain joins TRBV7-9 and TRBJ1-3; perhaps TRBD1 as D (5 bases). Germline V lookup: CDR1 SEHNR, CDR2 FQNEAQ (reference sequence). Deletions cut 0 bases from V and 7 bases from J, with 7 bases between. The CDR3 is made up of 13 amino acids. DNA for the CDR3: TGTGCCAGCAGCTTAGCTGGGGCGAACACCATATATTTT. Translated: CASSLAGANTIYF.

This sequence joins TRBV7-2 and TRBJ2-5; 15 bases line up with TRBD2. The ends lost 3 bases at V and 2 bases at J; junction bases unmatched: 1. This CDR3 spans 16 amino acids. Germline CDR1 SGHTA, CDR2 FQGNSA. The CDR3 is CASSFGTSGGQETQYF. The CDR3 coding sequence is TGTGCCAGCAGCTTTGGGACTAGCGGGGGGCAAGAGACCCAGTACTTC.

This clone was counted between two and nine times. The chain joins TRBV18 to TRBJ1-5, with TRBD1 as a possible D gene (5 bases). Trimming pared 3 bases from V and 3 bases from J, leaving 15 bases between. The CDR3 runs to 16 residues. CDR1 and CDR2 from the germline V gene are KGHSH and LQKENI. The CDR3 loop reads CASSPLPGRNNQPQHF. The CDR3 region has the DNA TGTGCCAGCTCACCCCTTCCAGGGAGGAACAATCAGCCCCAGCATTTT.

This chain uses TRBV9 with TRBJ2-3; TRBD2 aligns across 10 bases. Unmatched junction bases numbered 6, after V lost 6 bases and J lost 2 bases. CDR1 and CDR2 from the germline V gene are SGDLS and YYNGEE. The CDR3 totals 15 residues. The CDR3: CASTRAGGYTDTQYF. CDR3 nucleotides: TGTGCCAGCACCAGAGCGGGGGGGTACACAGATACGCAGTATTTT.

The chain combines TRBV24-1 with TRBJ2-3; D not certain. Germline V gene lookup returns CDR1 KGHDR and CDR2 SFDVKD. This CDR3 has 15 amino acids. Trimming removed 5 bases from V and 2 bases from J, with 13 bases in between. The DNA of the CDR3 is TGTGCCACCAGTGGTGCAGAAGTATACACAGATACGCAGTATTTT. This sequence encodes CATSGAEVYTDTQYF.

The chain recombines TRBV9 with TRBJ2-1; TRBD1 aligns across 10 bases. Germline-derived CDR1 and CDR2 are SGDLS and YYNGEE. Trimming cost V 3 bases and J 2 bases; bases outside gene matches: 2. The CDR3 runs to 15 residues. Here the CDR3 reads CASSGTGGPYNEQFF. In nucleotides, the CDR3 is TGTGCCAGCAGCGGGACAGGGGGTCCCTACAATGAGCAGTTCTTC. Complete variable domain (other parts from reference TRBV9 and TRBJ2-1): DSGVTQTPKHLITATGQRVTLRCSPRSGDLSVYWYQQSLDQGLQFLIQYYNGEERAKGNILERFSAQQFPDLHSELNLSSLELGDSALYFCASSGTGGPYNEQFFGPGTRLTVL.

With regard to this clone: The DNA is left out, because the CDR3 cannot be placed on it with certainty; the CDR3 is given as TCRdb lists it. The CDR3 spells CAVGSGLTPGSCFF. The rearrangement joins TRBV11-2 to TRBJ2-2; TRBD2 reflects the table's D call only, with no check against the DNA. Germline V gene sequence: CDR1 SGHAT, CDR2 FQNNGV. The CDR3 is made up of 14 amino acids, end residues included.